Listed below are T cell receptor beta chains from one sample, sequenced in a study of monozygotic twins with inflammatory bowel disease. TCRdb re-called the 5' RACE reads, yielding one record per CDR3 amino acid sequence without DNA. Across approximately 400,000 distinct CDR3 sequences, the top ten clones capture about 2.6% of the sample. Specimen: blood. The source of these receptors is a human donor with ulcerative colitis or Crohn's disease, or a healthy co-twin of an affected twin (not recorded which). Each CDR3 is given with its conserved first and last residue. Each record gives: V gene, J gene, CDR3 protein.

TRBV20-1	TRBJ2-3	CSARGTGPQSSTDTQYF
TRBV7-2	TRBJ1-4	CASSLGGRTGGREKLFF
TRBV19	TRBJ2-5	CASSTRLADQETQYF
TRBV20-1	TRBJ2-7	CSASYGLNSYEQYF
TRBV7-3	TRBJ2-1	CASSPWREDEQFF
TRBV5-5	TRBJ2-2	CASSLVFGTGVNTGELFF
TRBV20-1	TRBJ1-6	CSARNQGDSPLHF
TRBV30	TRBJ2-2	CAWRERQIDTGELFF
TRBV5-1	TRBJ2-1	CASSLAGYGNEQFF
TRBV18	TRBJ2-3	CASSPPFADTQYF
TRBV18	TRBJ1-1	CASSPLEAGAGTEAFF
TRBV4-2	TRBJ2-5	CASSQDPEGGETQYF
TRBV2	TRBJ2-7	CASSERTAYEQYF
TRBV20-1	TRBJ1-4	CSARTPLEEKLFF
TRBV6-2/TRBV6-3	TRBJ2-5	CASRTSETQYF
TRBV12-3/TRBV12-4	TRBJ2-7	CASSSGLDYEQYF
TRBV10-3	TRBJ2-1	CAISEMASGNNEQFF
TRBV7-6	TRBJ1-5	CASSPRASDRNQPQHF
TRBV7-6	TRBJ2-1	CASSKQESYNEQFF
TRBV3-1	TRBJ1-6	CASSQEGGIPNSPLHF
TRBV7-2	TRBJ2-7	CASSFGPGGEYF
TRBV20-1	TRBJ2-1	CSARIGTAAPGMGNEQFF
TRBV6-1	TRBJ1-2	CASSALGQEYGYTF
TRBV9	TRBJ2-7	CASSGHSGGEQYF
TRBV7-3	TRBJ1-1	CASSPAGTGGGTEAFF
TRBV29-1	TRBJ2-2	CSVGVGGGSTGELFF
TRBV4-1	TRBJ2-1	CASRLGQGATNEQFF
TRBV20-1	TRBJ2-2	CSARDLRTGNTGELFF
TRBV6-5	TRBJ2-7	CASLPHGTGAYEQYF
TRBV18	TRBJ1-1	CASSLSMDTEAFF
TRBV7-9	TRBJ1-3	CASSLDLGTYDTIYF
TRBV15	TRBJ2-7	CATSRVAGYEQYF
TRBV4-1	TRBJ1-5	CASSQAGQGYQPQHF
TRBV7-2	TRBJ1-3	CASREGGNAGNTIYF
TRBV6-2/TRBV6-3	TRBJ2-1	CASSPAGVSYNEQFF
TRBV12-3/TRBV12-4	TRBJ2-4	CASSDRDGKNIQYF
TRBV6-2/TRBV6-3	TRBJ2-1	CASRTAGMSYNEQFF
TRBV19	TRBJ1-5	CASRPDTYSNQPQHF
TRBV6-1	TRBJ1-2	CASSDRGGRNGCTF
TRBV11-3	TRBJ2-1	CASSLESGPGNEQFF
TRBV6-1	TRBJ2-5	CAAYNWQETQYF